The source of this T cell receptor beta chain is a study of shared clonotypes between healthy human individuals. The length of the CDR3 is 16 residues. V dropped 0 bases and J dropped 6 bases, with 17 bases sitting between them. The repertoire was sequenced with immunoSEQ multiplex PCR; TCRdb's copy has only in-frame clones and lacks some. The sample has some 650,000 clones, more than 95% seen once. The authors divided CD4+ cells into CD45RA+ naive and CD45RA-negative memory subsets. This TCR was sampled from a woman younger than 45 in good health. V gene TRBV23-1 combines with J gene TRBJ1-2, with D possibly being TRBD1 (5 bases). TRBV23-1 is an open reading frame, and its role is uncertain. The specimen sequenced was naive CD4+ T cells sorted from blood. Stated subset: CD45RA+ positively selected. CDR3 sequence: CASSQSCRAGLNGYTF. The CDR3 DNA sequence: TGCGCCAGCAGTCAATCCTGCAGGGCCGGGTTGAATGGCTACACCTTC.